One sample yielded the 24 T cell receptor beta chains listed below, sequenced in a study of technical replicates of blood from four donors. The assay was immunoSEQ multiplex PCR, and TCRdb's table has in-frame clones only and misses some. The top ten clones hold approximately 0.22% of a sample with about 94,000 clones, approximately 94% of them seen once. Sequencing was done on a sample of T cells isolated from PBMCs. Source of these receptors: a human donor in good health.

The chain employs TRBV30 and TRBJ1-1; tentatively, D is TRBD1 (6 bases). This CDR3 contains 13 residues. The ends were cut back, 3 bases at V and 1 base at J, with 9 bases in the middle. Germline CDR1 reads GTSNPN; CDR2 reads SVGIG (reference sequence). CDR3 sequence (DNA): TGTGCCTGGAGCGGACAGTCGAACACTGAAGCTTTCTTT. The encoded protein is CAWSGQSNTEAFF.

V is TRBV29-1 and J is TRBJ2-7; D is perhaps TRBD1 (6 bases). The CDR3 has 14 residues. Trimming pared 4 bases from V and 4 bases from J, leaving 17 bases between. CDR1 is SQVTM, CDR2 ANQGSEA, per germline. CDR3 bases: TGCAGCGTTGTTTTTGCAGGGGTCGGGTACGAGCAGTACTTC. Protein product: CSVVFAGVGYEQYF.

The V gene is TRBV10-3, the J gene TRBJ2-3; the match to TRBD2 covers 12 bases. The CDR3 extends over 17 amino acids. V was pared by 3 bases and J by 5 bases, with 9 bases of the junction left unmatched. CDR1 is ENHRY, CDR2 SYGVKD, per germline. The CDR3 loop reads CAISERTSGGIRDTQYF. In DNA form, the CDR3 reads TGTGCCATCAGTGAACGTACTAGCGGGGGGATCAGAGATACGCAGTATTTT.

The chain recombines TRBV7-7 with TRBJ1-3; D is uncertain. This CDR3 has 13 amino acids. The V end lost 6 bases, the J end lost 0 bases, and 6 bases lay between the germline ends. CDR1 and CDR2 (germline): SSHAT, FNYEAQ (reference sequence). The DNA for the CDR3 is TGTGCCAGCAGTCTCAGCTCTGGAAACACCATATATTTT. Amino acids: CASSLSSGNTIYF.

The rearrangement joins TRBV13 to TRBJ2-7, with 7 bases fitting TRBD2. Trimming at V came to 4 bases and at J to 0 bases, leaving 6 bases not matched to a gene. CDR1 is PRHDT, CDR2 FYEKMQ, per germline (reference sequence). CDR3 length: 15 amino acids. In DNA form, the CDR3 reads TGTGCCAGCAGCTCGCCTAGCGGATACTCCTACGAGCAGTACTTC. Its protein product is CASSSPSGYSYEQYF.

The chain couples TRBV5-1 to TRBJ2-3, with 9 bases fitting TRBD1. Germline V CDR1 and CDR2: SGHRS, YFSETQ. This CDR3 is 18 amino acids long. V was clipped by 4 bases and J by 6 bases; unmatched bases: 18. The CDR3 DNA sequence: TGCGCCAGCAGCGACCCGGGACAGGGCGTCTACGGGGGGGATACGCAGTATTTT. Its translation: CASSDPGQGVYGGDTQYF. The variable domain in full, with the rest retrieved from reference TRBV5-1 and TRBJ2-3, is KAGVTQTPRYLIKTRGQQVTLSCSPISGHRSVSWYQQTPGQGLQFLFEYFSETQRNKGNFPGRFSGRQFSNSRSEMNVSTLELGDSALYLCASSDPGQGVYGGDTQYFGPGTRLTVL.

The genes are TRBV7-6 and TRBJ2-1; no clear D gene. The germline gives CDR1 SGHVS, CDR2 FNYEAQ. Trimming cost V 0 bases and J 0 bases, with 12 bases left between them. This CDR3 is built from 17 residues. In DNA, the CDR3 is TGTGCCAGCAGCTTAGCCGCCTCATCGAGCTCCTACAATGAGCAGTTCTTC. Its translation is CASSLAASSSSYNEQFF.

Only one count was recorded for this clone. V gene TRBV6-1 combines with J gene TRBJ2-7, with D maybe TRBD1 (6 bases). Per the germline V gene, CDR1 is MNHNS and CDR2 is SASEGT. This CDR3 comprises 15 residues. V dropped 5 bases and J dropped 0 bases, with 14 bases sitting between them. The CDR3 sequence: CASSLTDSHSYEQYF. DNA for the CDR3: TGTGCCAGCAGTTTAACGGACAGTCACTCCTACGAGCAGTACTTC.

The J gene is TRBJ2-3, the V gene TRBV6-1; TRBD1 agrees at 8 bases. Trimming cost V 5 bases and J 3 bases; bases outside gene matches: 4. The CDR3 loop spans 14 amino acids. The germline CDR1 and CDR2 sequences are MNHNS and SASEGT. CDR3 amino acids: CASSLQGETDTQYF. The CDR3 region has the DNA TGTGCCAGCAGTTTACAGGGGGAGACAGATACGCAGTATTTT.

The sample holds a few counts of this clone. The chain combines TRBV5-1 with TRBJ1-1; no reliable D call. In germline, CDR1 is SGHRS, CDR2 YFSETQ. Trimming removed 0 bases at V and 4 bases at J, with 16 bases between. The CDR3 length is 16 residues. The CDR3 nucleotides are TGCGCCAGCAGCTTGGCAGGCGGGGTTCGGAGCACTGAAGCTTTCTTT. Protein product: CASSLAGGVRSTEAFF. The whole variable domain, remainder taken from reference TRBV5-1 and TRBJ1-1, is KAGVTQTPRYLIKTRGQQVTLSCSPISGHRSVSWYQQTPGQGLQFLFEYFSETQRNKGNFPGRFSGRQFSNSRSEMNVSTLELGDSALYLCASSLAGGVRSTEAFFGQGTRLTVV.

This rearrangement joins TRBV9 to TRBJ2-1; tentatively, D is TRBD2 (6 bases). Trimming cost V 0 bases and J 7 bases, with 17 bases left between them. The V gene's germline CDR1 is SGDLS and CDR2 YYNGEE. This CDR3 comprises 16 residues. CDR3 in DNA: TGTGCCAGCAGCGTAGCCTGGGACTCCAGCCCAAATGAGCAGTTCTTC. Translating it yields CASSVAWDSSPNEQFF.

V and J are TRBV18 and TRBJ2-5; maybe TRBD1 (6 bases). Germline V gives CDR1 KGHSH, CDR2 LQKENI. The germline V and J ends were trimmed by 8 bases and 2 bases, with 15 bases remaining between them. CDR3 length: 14 amino acids. Written as DNA, the CDR3 is TGTGCCAGCGCCACACGGACAGCACAAGAGACCCAGTACTTC. It specifies CASATRTAQETQYF.

The chain joins TRBV10-1 to TRBJ2-1; weak D call: TRBD2 (5 bases). This CDR3 comprises 17 residues. V was pared by 2 bases and J by 0 bases, with 14 bases between. Germline lookup yields CDR1 WNHNN and CDR2 SYGVQD (reference sequence). The CDR3 DNA sequence: TGCGCCAGCAGTGAGAGGACTCTGGGGAGCTCCTACAATGAGCAGTTCTTC. Translating it yields CASSERTLGSSYNEQFF.

The chain joins TRBV4-2 to TRBJ1-2; D gene ambiguous. The CDR3 loop spans 15 amino acids. Germline values: CDR1 LGHNA, CDR2 YNFKEQ. V was clipped by 0 bases and J by 2 bases, with 10 bases between them. The CDR3 DNA reads as TGTGCCAGCAGCCAAGAGCCACAACCCAACTATGGCTACACCTTC. Amino acids: CASSQEPQPNYGYTF.

This chain uses TRBV4-1 with TRBJ1-1; a weak D match, TRBD1 (5 bases). V gave up 0 bases and J gave up 2 bases, with 10 bases separating them. The germline CDR1 and CDR2 sequences are MGHRA and YSYEKL. CDR3 length equals 15 residues. CDR3 region: CASSQDTQGNTEAFF. The CDR3, as DNA: TGCGCCAGCAGCCAAGACACCCAGGGAAACACTGAAGCTTTCTTT.

The rearrangement joins TRBV27 to TRBJ2-7; 13 nucleotides match TRBD2. Per germline, CDR1 MNHEY and CDR2 SMNVEV (reference sequence). The V segment lost 5 bases and the J segment 3 bases; nucleotides outside the gene matches: 1. The CDR3 loop spans 14 amino acids. The CDR3 here is CASSGTSGIYEQYF. CDR3 in DNA: TGTGCCAGCAGTGGGACTAGCGGGATCTACGAGCAGTACTTC.

The chain links TRBV11-2 to TRBJ2-1; 9 bases are shared with TRBD2. There are 15 residues in the CDR3. The germline V gene encodes CDR1 SGHAT and CDR2 FQNNGV. V trimming: 1 base; J trimming: 7 bases; junction bases outside the gene matches: 5. The DNA for the CDR3 is TGTGCCAGCAGCTTAGGTTATAGCGGGGGAAATGAGCAGTTCTTC. Translation: CASSLGYSGGNEQFF.

The chain couples TRBV9 to TRBJ1-2; 11 nucleotides line up with TRBD1. With V trimmed by 2 bases and J by 5 bases, 2 bases remained unmatched. The CDR3 runs to 14 residues. The germline CDR1 and CDR2 sequences are SGDLS and YYNGEE. This CDR3 reads CASSVGTGGYGYTF. CDR3 nucleotide sequence: TGTGCCAGCAGCGTCGGGACAGGGGGGTATGGCTACACCTTC.

J is TRBJ2-3 and V is TRBV4-1; tentative D call: TRBD2 (5 bases). This CDR3 comprises 15 residues. V was trimmed by 0 bases and J by 5 bases, leaving 12 bases between them. Germline V lookup: CDR1 MGHRA, CDR2 YSYEKL. CDR3 in DNA: TGCGCCAGCAGCCAAGAAAACTTCGAGGGAGATACGCAGTATTTT. This codes for CASSQENFEGDTQYF.

The chain carries TRBV6-1 and TRBJ2-5; 12 bases line up with TRBD1. Trimming removed 1 base from V and 5 bases from J; junction bases left unmatched: 5. This CDR3 has 16 residues. Germline V CDR1 and CDR2: MNHNS, SASEGT. This CDR3 is CASSEVVGTGGETQYF. Here the CDR3 DNA reads TGTGCCAGCAGTGAAGTGGTGGGGACAGGGGGCGAGACCCAGTACTTC.

Turning to this clone: In the same sample, other DNA sequences code for this CDR3. The chain combines TRBV2 with TRBJ1-2; maybe TRBD1 (6 bases). Germline loops: CDR1 SNHLY, CDR2 FYNNEI. CDR3 length equals 13 residues. V shed 6 bases and J shed 2 bases, with 10 bases lying between them. The DNA of the CDR3 is TGTGCCAGCAGCGAGGACAGAAACTATGGCTACACCTTC. Its protein product is CASSEDRNYGYTF.

The J gene is TRBJ1-5, the V gene TRBV5-6; no clear D. In germline, CDR1 is SGHDT, CDR2 YYEEEE. This CDR3 has 12 residues. Trimming left V 5 bases short and J 6 bases short, with 9 bases between. CDR3 DNA sequence: TGTGCCAGCAGGGAGGGAGGTCAGCCCCAGCATTTT. This encodes CASREGGQPQHF.

V and J are TRBV18 and TRBJ2-7; D may be TRBD1 (6 bases). This CDR3 comprises 15 residues. Trimming removed 0 bases from V and 6 bases from J, with 15 bases in between. Germline V gene lookup returns CDR1 KGHSH and CDR2 LQKENI. The CDR3, as DNA: TGTGCCAGCTCACCACCGGGCAGCCTAGGGGGCGAGCAGTACTTC. Residues: CASSPPGSLGGEQYF.

CDR3 region: CASSSRQRYSGANVLTF. In DNA, the CDR3 is TGTGCCAGCAGCTCCAGACAGCGATACTCTGGGGCCAACGTCCTGACTTTC. The genes are TRBV5-6 and TRBJ2-6; TRBD1 might be the D (5 bases). Germline CDR1 and CDR2: SGHDT and YYEEEE. This CDR3 is built from 17 residues. Trimming took 3 bases from V and 0 from J, leaving 13 bases between them.